This T cell receptor beta chain was documented in a study of siplizumab effects on memory and regulatory T cells. The CDR3 contains 11 residues. Germline-derived CDR1 and CDR2 are SGHRS and YFSETQ. The V and J ends lost 2 bases and 6 bases respectively, with 6 bases between them. TCRdb's table, derived via immunoSEQ multiplex PCR, lists solely in-frame clones and lacks some. The data hold over 85,000 clones, with around 94% observed a single time. Sequenced sample: non-Treg CD4+ T cells sorted from blood. The V gene is TRBV5-1, the J gene TRBJ2-7; no clear D gene. This receptor was identified in a human donor in good health. CDR3: CASSFDLEQYF. The CDR3, as DNA: TGCGCCAGCAGCTTCGATCTCGAGCAGTACTTC.